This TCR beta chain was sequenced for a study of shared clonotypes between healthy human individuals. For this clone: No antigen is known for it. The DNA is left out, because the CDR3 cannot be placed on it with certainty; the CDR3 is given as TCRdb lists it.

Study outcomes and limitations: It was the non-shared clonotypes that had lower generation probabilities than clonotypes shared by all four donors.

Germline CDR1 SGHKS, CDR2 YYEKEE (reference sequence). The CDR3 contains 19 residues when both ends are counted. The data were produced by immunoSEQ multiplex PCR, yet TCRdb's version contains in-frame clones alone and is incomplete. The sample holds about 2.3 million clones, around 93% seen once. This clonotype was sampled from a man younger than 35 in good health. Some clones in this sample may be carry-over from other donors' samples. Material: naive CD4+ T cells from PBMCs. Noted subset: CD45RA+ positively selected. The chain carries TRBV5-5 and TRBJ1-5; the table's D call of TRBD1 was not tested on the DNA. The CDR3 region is CASSVGPGQDSYSNQPQHF.